This paragraph covers one T cell receptor (beta chain) sequence. This sample is part of a study of T cells after yellow fever vaccination. Across the whole study: Libraries from low-cell-number fractions were prepared with the SMART-Seq v4 Ultra Low Input RNA kit.

TCRdb called the 5' RACE reads again in MiXCR, with one record for every CDR3 protein. The data contain 300,000 to 400,000 distinct CDR3 sequences, 8% to 10% of them singletons. The material sequenced was PBMCs, taken on the day of the first yellow fever vaccination. This receptor was identified in a man between 18 and 29 years old who received the YFV17D yellow fever vaccine.

The CDR3 DNA reads as TGTGCCAGCAGCTCCCAGCGGGGGTCGGGGAACTATGGCTACACCTTC. Translated: CASSSQRGSGNYGYTF. This rearrangement joins TRBV13 to TRBJ1-2; D might be TRBD1 (5 bases). CDR1 and CDR2 from the germline V gene are PRHDT and FYEKMQ (reference sequence). There are 16 residues in the CDR3. V gave up 4 bases and J gave up 2 bases, with 17 bases separating them.